Below are 30 T cell receptor beta chains sequenced from a single sample in a study of cytomegalovirus exposure and HLA in healthy donors. Primers: 60 Vbeta forward and 13 Jbeta reverse. Some clones are missing from TCRdb's copy, which holds only in-frame ones; the method was immunoSEQ multiplex PCR. This repertoire comprises about 200,000 clones; its ten largest clones make up about 6.5%. The sequenced sample consisted of PBMCs. Every receptor here comes from a man aged 30-40 years in good health and CMV-seronegative.

The chain combines TRBV5-1 with TRBJ2-5; no clear D gene. The V gene lost 4 bases and the J gene lost 3 bases, with 4 bases spanning the gap. The CDR3 length is 11 residues. Per germline, CDR1 SGHRS and CDR2 YFSETQ. The CDR3 loop is CASSNKETQYF. For the CDR3, the DNA is TGCGCCAGCAGCAATAAAGAGACCCAGTACTTC.

J is TRBJ2-1 and V is TRBV28; TRBD1 is a possible D gene (5 bases). This CDR3 comprises 13 residues. From germline, CDR1 is MDHEN and CDR2 SYDVKM. V lost 8 bases to trimming and J lost 6 bases, with 14 bases between them. The CDR3 here is CASGRGFSNEQFF. The CDR3, as DNA: TGTGCCAGCGGAAGGGGATTCAGCAATGAGCAGTTCTTC.

The V and J genes are TRBV29-1 and TRBJ1-2, with TRBD1 identical over 11 bases. From germline, CDR1 is SQVTM and CDR2 ANQGSEA. CDR3 length: 13 residues. The ends lost 8 bases at V and 8 bases at J; junction bases unmatched: 10. CDR3 sequence: CSSQRTGGEGYTF. In DNA, the CDR3 is TGCAGCTCCCAACGGACAGGGGGCGAGGGCTACACCTTC.

As for this clone: One end of the junction varies from germline; a read error may be responsible. This same CDR3 is encoded by further DNA sequences in the sample. The gene calls are TRBV25-1 and TRBJ2-2, with 7 nucleotides matching TRBD1. The germline CDR1 and CDR2 sequences are MGHDK and SYGVNS. The CDR3 is made up of 16 amino acids. The DNA of the CDR3 is TGCGCCAGCAGTGAATCTATGAAGGGGGCGACCGGGGAGCTGTTTTTT. Translating gives CASSESMKGATGELFF. The variable domain in full, completed from reference TRBV25-1 and TRBJ2-2, reads EADIYQTPRYLVIGTGKKITLECSQTMGHDKMYWYQQDPGMELHLIHYSYGVNSTEKGDLSSESTVSRIRTEHFPLTLESARPSHTSQYLCASSESMKGATGELFFGEGSRLTVL.

The rearrangement links TRBV18 to TRBJ1-1; 11 bases align to TRBD1. Germline V gene lookup returns CDR1 KGHSH and CDR2 LQKENI. V trimming: 5 bases; J trimming: 3 bases; junction bases outside the gene matches: 2. The CDR3 runs to 14 residues. This CDR3 is CASSSGQGDTEAFF. DNA of the CDR3: TGTGCCAGCTCATCGGGACAGGGGGACACTGAAGCTTTCTTT.

The chain combines TRBV19 with TRBJ1-1; TRBD1 aligns across 9 bases. The germline V gene has CDR1 LNHDA and CDR2 SQIVND (reference sequence). The CDR3 has 17 amino acids. The V segment lost 1 base and the J segment 7 bases; nucleotides outside the gene matches: 13. CDR3 in DNA: TGTGCCAGTAGTATAGGGGGGGGACAGGGCGGTGTGTATGAAGCTTTCTTT. Protein product: CASSIGGGQGGVYEAFF.

V is TRBV9 and J is TRBJ1-2, with 11 positions matching TRBD1. The CDR3 loop spans 16 amino acids. CDR1 and CDR2 from the germline V gene are SGDLS and YYNGEE. Unmatched junction bases numbered 10, after V lost 3 bases and J lost 6 bases. In DNA form, the CDR3 reads TGTGCCAGCAGCGAGGGTTTCGGGACAGGGGGGAATGGCTACACCTTC. This codes for CASSEGFGTGGNGYTF.

V is TRBV11-3 and J is TRBJ2-2; 13 bases match TRBD2. V shed 5 bases, J shed 6 bases, and the junction held 6 bases outside the gene matches. This CDR3 has 16 amino acids. Germline CDR1 is SGHNT and CDR2 is YENEEA. The CDR3, as DNA: TGTGCCAGCAGCACGGGGACTAGCGGGACGGCCGGGGAGCTGTTTTTT. Its protein product is CASSTGTSGTAGELFF.

The chain is built from TRBV7-2 and TRBJ1-1, with a weak D call TRBD1 (6 bases). The CDR3 totals 14 residues. Looked up from germline, CDR1 is SGHTA and CDR2 is FQGNSA. Trimming pared 2 bases from V and 2 bases from J, leaving 9 bases between. In DNA, the CDR3 is TGTGCCAGCAGCTTAAGGACAGACAACACTGAAGCTTTCTTT. It encodes CASSLRTDNTEAFF.

The chain employs TRBV19 and TRBJ1-3; D gene unclear. Germline V gene lookup returns CDR1 LNHDA and CDR2 SQIVND (reference sequence). The CDR3 spans 15 residues. V lost 1 base to trimming and J lost 0 bases, with 7 bases between them. The CDR3 region has the DNA TGTGCCAGTAGTATAGTTTACGGCTCTGGAAACACCATATATTTT. It codes for CASSIVYGSGNTIYF.

The V call is TRBV9, the J call TRBJ1-2; TRBD1 matches at 10 bases. J gave up 2 bases and V 2 bases, and 6 bases lay outside the gene matches. CDR1 SGDLS and CDR2 YYNGEE come from the germline V gene. This CDR3 comprises 16 residues. The CDR3 loop is CASSVAPGQGNYGYTF. For the CDR3, the DNA is TGTGCCAGCAGCGTGGCACCGGGACAGGGGAACTATGGCTACACCTTC.

The V call is TRBV5-4, the J call TRBJ1-4, with 8 nucleotides matching TRBD1. The CDR3 runs to 14 residues. CDR1 and CDR2 from the germline V gene are SGHNT and YYREEE (reference sequence). Trimming took 4 bases from V and 4 from J; bases not matched to a gene: 3. In DNA form, the CDR3 reads TGTGCCAGCAGCCCGGACAGGGTTAATGAAAAACTGTTTTTT. Translated, it gives CASSPDRVNEKLFF.

The chain employs TRBV4-1 and TRBJ2-3; D is unclear. CDR1 and CDR2 (germline): MGHRA, YSYEKL. This CDR3 contains 15 residues. V lost 2 bases to trimming and J lost 4 bases, with 13 bases between them. In DNA form, the CDR3 reads TGCGCCAGCAGCCAACTGAGCGATGGTTCAGATACGCAGTATTTT. Protein product: CASSQLSDGSDTQYF.

The chain links TRBV6-5 to TRBJ1-2; D gene uncertain. The germline CDR1 and CDR2 sequences are MNHEY and SVGAGI. The CDR3 has 13 residues. V was shortened by 2 bases and J by 4 bases, with 8 bases between the two germline ends. CDR3 in DNA: TGTGCCAGCAGTTACGCCCTAGGCTATGGCTACACCTTC. Protein product: CASSYALGYGYTF.

The genes are TRBV30 and TRBJ2-7, with 8 positions matching TRBD1. The CDR3 length is 11 residues. From germline, CDR1 is GTSNPN and CDR2 SVGIG (reference sequence). J lost 9 bases, V lost 0 bases, and 1 base had no gene match. CDR3 coding DNA: TGTGCCTGGAGTGTAACAGGGGGGCAGTACTTC. Translated: CAWSVTGGQYF.

The chain joins TRBV2 to TRBJ2-5; TRBD1 agrees at 9 bases. The germline V gene encodes CDR1 SNHLY and CDR2 FYNNEI. The CDR3 contains 18 residues. Unmatched junction bases numbered 14, after V lost 6 bases and J lost 0 bases. The CDR3 spells CASRLQGGQGTHQETQYF. The CDR3 nucleotides read TGTGCCAGCAGACTCCAAGGGGGACAGGGAACCCACCAAGAGACCCAGTACTTC.

The CDR3 region has the DNA TGTGCCAGCAGCCACGCGGACAGGGGATGGGAGACCCAGTACTTC. Protein: CASSHADRGWETQYF. The chain recombines TRBV14 with TRBJ2-5, with 9 nucleotides matching TRBD1. V gave up 3 bases and J gave up 5 bases; unmatched junction bases: 7. The germline gives CDR1 SGHDN, CDR2 FVKESK. CDR3 size: 15 residues.

The chain recombines TRBV4-1 with TRBJ2-3; 9 bases match TRBD2. The CDR3 has 15 residues. Unmatched junction bases numbered 6, after V lost 3 bases and J lost 5 bases. Germline V gives CDR1 MGHRA, CDR2 YSYEKL. CDR3 bases: TGCGCCAGCAGCCAGGGGGGGCGGGAGGGAGATACGCAGTATTTT. It codes for CASSQGGREGDTQYF.

The chain is built from TRBV9 and TRBJ2-7; possible D gene TRBD1, 6 bases. With 0 bases removed from V and 3 bases from J, the gap between germline ends came to 13 bases. In germline, CDR1 is SGDLS, CDR2 YYNGEE. The CDR3 is made up of 15 amino acids. CDR3 bases: TGTGCCAGCAGCGTAGGAGCAGTGGGACACTACGAGCAGTACTTC. It yields the protein CASSVGAVGHYEQYF.

The V and J genes are TRBV19 and TRBJ2-1; 8 nucleotides match TRBD1. Trimming at V came to 5 bases and at J to 4 bases, leaving 7 bases not matched to a gene. Per the germline V gene, CDR1 is LNHDA and CDR2 is SQIVND (reference sequence). This CDR3 is 15 amino acids long. Here the CDR3 reads CASSPRTGIYNEQFF. Here the CDR3 DNA reads TGTGCCAGTAGTCCGAGGACAGGGATTTACAATGAGCAGTTCTTC.

The chain recombines TRBV7-9 with TRBJ1-2; D remains unclear. The CDR3 loop spans 14 amino acids. Germline V gene data show CDR1 as SEHNR and CDR2 as FQNEAQ (reference sequence). V gave up 1 base and J gave up 3 bases, with 9 bases separating them. CDR3 in amino acids: CASSLEALHYGYTF. Written as DNA, the CDR3 is TGTGCCAGCAGCTTAGAAGCGCTCCACTATGGCTACACCTTC.

The J gene is TRBJ1-5, the V gene TRBV6-6, with 7 nucleotides matching TRBD1. The length of the CDR3 is 14 residues. Unmatched junction bases numbered 9, after V lost 6 bases and J lost 7 bases. Germline V lookup: CDR1 MNHNY, CDR2 SVGAGI (reference sequence). The CDR3 protein is CASSLGTARQPQHF. CDR3 DNA: TGTGCCAGCAGCCTCGGGACAGCCAGACAGCCCCAGCATTTT.

V is TRBV7-6 and J is TRBJ1-5; 10 nucleotides match TRBD1. The trim removed 2 bases at V and 4 bases at J, leaving 11 bases unmatched. CDR1 is SGHVS and CDR2 is FNYEAQ in the germline V gene. This CDR3 has 18 residues. In DNA form, the CDR3 reads TGTGCCAGCAGCTTATCTTACAATAGACAGGGGGCTAATCAGCCCCAGCATTTT. Translation gives CASSLSYNRQGANQPQHF.

The CDR3 spells CASSPTAYSNQPQHF. CDR3 nucleotides: TGTGCCAGCTCGCCGACAGCTTATAGCAATCAGCCCCAGCATTTT. The chain joins TRBV18 to TRBJ1-5, with a possible D match to TRBD1 (5 bases). The CDR3 has 15 residues. V was pared by 6 bases and J by 0 bases, with 12 bases between. CDR1 is KGHSH, CDR2 LQKENI, per germline.

The DNA for the CDR3 is TGTGCCAGCAGCATAGGTGGGAGGGGGGCCTTCAATGAGCAGTTCTTC. Its protein product is CASSIGGRGAFNEQFF. This chain links TRBV7-9 with TRBJ2-1, with a possible D match to TRBD2 (7 bases). The ends were cut back, 5 bases at V and 6 bases at J, with 20 bases in the middle. CDR1 is SEHNR and CDR2 is FQNEAQ in the germline V gene (reference sequence). This CDR3 is built from 16 residues.

The rearrangement joins TRBV28 to TRBJ2-7; weak D call: TRBD1 (6 bases). The CDR3 spans 14 residues. The germline CDR1 and CDR2 sequences are MDHEN and SYDVKM. Trimming took off 4 bases at V and 2 bases at J, with 12 bases between the two ends. The CDR3 sequence is CASSSPTGTYEQYF. Here the CDR3 DNA reads TGTGCCAGCAGTTCTCCGACAGGAACCTACGAGCAGTACTTC.

The gene calls are TRBV4-2 and TRBJ2-2, with 8 bases matching TRBD1. CDR1 is LGHNA and CDR2 is YNFKEQ in the germline V gene. The CDR3 totals 15 residues. The junction had 9 bases not matched to a gene; V was cut back by 7 bases and J by 5 bases. In DNA form, the CDR3 reads TGTGCCAGCATGCGGACAGGGCCAAGTACCGGGGAGCTGTTTTTT. This sequence encodes CASMRTGPSTGELFF.

The chain is built from TRBV5-1 and TRBJ1-1; no firm D call. The germline V and J ends were trimmed by 6 bases and 0 bases, with 12 bases remaining between them. The CDR3 has 14 residues. The germline V gene has CDR1 SGHRS and CDR2 YFSETQ. CDR3 nucleotides: TGCGCCAGCACGGGAGATAACATGAACACTGAAGCTTTCTTT. It translates to CASTGDNMNTEAFF.

The chain is built from TRBV30 and TRBJ2-2, with D maybe TRBD2 (6 bases). The CDR3 extends over 15 amino acids. The V gene's germline CDR1 is GTSNPN and CDR2 SVGIG (reference sequence). Deletions cut 1 base from V and 8 bases from J, with 17 bases between. The CDR3 sequence is CAWSDNRGRTGELFF. DNA for the CDR3: TGTGCCTGGAGTGATAATAGAGGGAGGACAGGGGAGCTGTTTTTT.

The CDR3: CSVGTGRNQPQHF. In DNA, the CDR3 is TGCAGCGTTGGGACAGGGCGGAATCAGCCCCAGCATTTT. This chain uses TRBV29-1 with TRBJ1-5; 8 nucleotides match TRBD1. Per the germline V gene, CDR1 is SQVTM and CDR2 is ANQGSEA. The trim removed 4 bases at V and 4 bases at J, leaving 3 bases unmatched. This CDR3 spans 13 amino acids.